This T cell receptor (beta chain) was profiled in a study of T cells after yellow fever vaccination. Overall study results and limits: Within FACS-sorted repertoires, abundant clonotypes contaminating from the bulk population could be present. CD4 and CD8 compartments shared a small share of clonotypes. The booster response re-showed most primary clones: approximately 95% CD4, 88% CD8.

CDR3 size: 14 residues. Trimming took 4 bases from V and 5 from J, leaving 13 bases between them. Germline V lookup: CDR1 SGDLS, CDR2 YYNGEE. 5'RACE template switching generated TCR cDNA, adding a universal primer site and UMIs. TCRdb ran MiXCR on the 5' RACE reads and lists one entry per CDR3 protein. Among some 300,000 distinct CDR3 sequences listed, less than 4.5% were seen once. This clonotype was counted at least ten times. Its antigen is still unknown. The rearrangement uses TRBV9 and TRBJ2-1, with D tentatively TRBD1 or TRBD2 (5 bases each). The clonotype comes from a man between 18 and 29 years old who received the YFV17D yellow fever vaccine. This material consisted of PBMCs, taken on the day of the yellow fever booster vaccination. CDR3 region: CASSPRQGHNEQFF. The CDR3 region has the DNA TGTGCCAGCAGCCCCCGTCAGGGACACAATGAGCAGTTCTTC.